This T cell receptor beta chain is drawn from a study of cytomegalovirus exposure and HLA in healthy donors. Germline V gene data show CDR1 as MDHEN and CDR2 as SYDVKM. The CDR3 has 17 amino acids. V shed 6 bases and J shed 1 base, with 19 bases lying between them. This PCR relied on a set of 60 Vbeta primers and 13 Jbeta primers. This table comes from immunoSEQ multiplex PCR, and its TCRdb copy is limited to in-frame clones, with some not included. Of about 160,000 clones in the sample, roughly 80% were seen once. This chain connects TRBV28 to TRBJ2-1, with a possible D match to TRBD1 (6 bases). Sample: PBMCs. This TCR derives from a woman between 50 and 59 years old in good health and CMV-seronegative. In DNA form, the CDR3 reads TGTGCCAGCAGACCCACGCAGGGGATGGGGTCCTACAATGAGCAGTTCTTC. This codes for CASRPTQGMGSYNEQFF.